The source of this T cell receptor (beta chain) is a study of blood T cell repertoires in COVID-19 (dated by TCRdb to the early 2020s). Background for the entire study: Samples covering the acute and convalescent phases of COVID-19 were provided by collaborators in the United States, Italy and Spain. The sample metadata nearly always contained a de-identified subject ID, COVID-19 status, age in years and sex. The material from the prospective study consisted of cDNA or gDNA derived from T cells, B-cell-depleted T cells, or PBMCs. The samples were drawn from two sources: the first 160 participants of the ongoing ImmuneRACE study, and 950 to 1,500 subjects contributed by 6 global collaborators. HLA class I and class II types, where available, came from metadata supplied by the sample provider rather than from assay-based typing. The dataset comprised deeply sampled blood TCRbeta repertoires from subjects exposed to, actively infected with, or recovered from COVID-19. The repertoires were released in a freely available public database meant as a resource for research on the immune response to SARS-CoV-2. General conclusions and limits of the study: The amount of clinical and demographic metadata varied by source and participant and was provided uncurated.

Regarding this clone: Its antigen remains undetermined. It has no much larger one-base neighbor in the sample; base qualities were not kept.

Each collaborating institution followed its own protocols to collect whole blood in K2EDTA tubes. For TCRbeta analysis, collaborator samples were shipped as frozen whole blood, as isolated PBMCs, or as DNA extracted from either sample type. V drops 2 bases and J drops 3 bases, leaving 7 bases in between. CDR1 and CDR2 were assigned from the germline V gene as SGHTA and FQGNSA. Measured from the cysteine to the phenylalanine, the CDR3 is 13 residues long. Only CDR3 DNA is held: 39 bases, read in frame from base 1. TCRbeta CDR3 regions were amplified from genomic DNA by means of the immunoSEQ Assay, a bias-controlled multiplex PCR. Turning to the authors' computational methods: The number of nucleated cells in each sample was estimated by amplification of reference gene primers within the assay. Sequence reads were collapsed and filtered to measure the absolute abundance of every unique TCRbeta CDR3 rearrangement. For each sample, productive Simpson clonality was calculated as the square root of Simpson's diversity index across productive rearrangements. TCRdb re-hosts the immuneACCESS table, in-frame sequences only. Its copies lack some clones; in the studies checked, an unresolved V gene accounts for under half of them, and the cause for the rest is not known. That table gives V, J and clone size, and the DNA gave D and trimming. Across this sample there are 150,000 to 200,000 clones, with 86% seen only once. In total, the top ten clones hold more than 3% of the sample.

This receptor was identified in a man in his sixties or seventies with acute or convalescent COVID-19. Here the chain combines TRBV7-2 and TRBJ1-1, with no reliable assignment of the D segment. Material: peripheral blood. The CDR3 sequence is CASSLYRYTEAFF. In nucleotide form, the sequence is TGTGCCAGCAGCTTATACCGGTACACTGAAGCTTTCTTT.